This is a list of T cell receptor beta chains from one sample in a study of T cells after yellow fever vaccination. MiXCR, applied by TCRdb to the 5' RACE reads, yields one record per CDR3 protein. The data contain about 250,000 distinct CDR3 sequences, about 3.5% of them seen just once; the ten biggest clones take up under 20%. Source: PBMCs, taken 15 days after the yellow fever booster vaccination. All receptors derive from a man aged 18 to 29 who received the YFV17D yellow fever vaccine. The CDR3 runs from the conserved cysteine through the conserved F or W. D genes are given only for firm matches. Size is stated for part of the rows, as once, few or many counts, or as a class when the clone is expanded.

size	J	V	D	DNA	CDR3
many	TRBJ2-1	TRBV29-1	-	TGCAGCGCTCTCTGGGACCTAAAATTCTTC	CSALWDLKFF
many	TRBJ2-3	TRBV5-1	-	TGCGCCAGCAGCTTGTTCGGAGTCAGCACAGATACGCAGTATTTT	CASSLFGVSTDTQYF
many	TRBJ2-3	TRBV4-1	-	TGCGCCAGCAGCCACTCAGGGGATACGCAGTATTTT	CASSHSGDTQYF
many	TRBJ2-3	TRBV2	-	TGTGCCAGCAGTGGATTTGCAGGGAGGACAGATACGCAGTATTTT	CASSGFAGRTDTQYF
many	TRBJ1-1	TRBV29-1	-	TGCAGCGTTGTAAGGCAGGGGAGAACTGAAGCTTTCTTT	CSVVRQGRTEAFF
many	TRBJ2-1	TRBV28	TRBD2	TGTGCCAGCAGTTCCCTAGCGGGCAGCTCCTACAATGAGCAGTTCTTC	CASSSLAGSSYNEQFF
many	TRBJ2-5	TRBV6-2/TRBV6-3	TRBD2	TGTGCCAGCACTAAAACTAGCGCCGGAGGAGAGACCCAGTACTTC	CASTKTSAGGETQYF
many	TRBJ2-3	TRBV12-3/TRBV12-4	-	TGTGCCAGCAGGAGCACAGATACGCAGTATTTT	CASRSTDTQYF
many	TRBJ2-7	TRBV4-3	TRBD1	TGCGCCAGCAGCCAAGAGGGAAGGGACAGGGGGGAATACGAGCAGTACTTC	CASSQEGRDRGEYEQYF
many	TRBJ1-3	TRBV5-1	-	TGCGCCAGCAGCTTGAGTTCTGCAGGGGCTGGAAACACCATATATTTT	CASSLSSAGAGNTIYF
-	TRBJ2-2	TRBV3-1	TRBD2	TGTGCCAGCAGAGATAGACTAGCGGGGGAGAACACCGGGGAGCTGTTTTTT	CASRDRLAGENTGELFF
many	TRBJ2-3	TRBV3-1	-	TGTGCCAGCAGCCAAGGTGTCGGACTTTCCACAGATACGCAGTATTTT	CASSQGVGLSTDTQYF
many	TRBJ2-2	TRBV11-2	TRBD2	TGTGCCAGCAGCCCTTTACCCGGGACTAGCGAAAGCAACACCGGGGAGCTGTTTTTT	CASSPLPGTSESNTGELFF
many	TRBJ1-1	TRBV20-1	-	TGCAGTGGAATGGACGGCCTGAACACTGAAGCTTTCTTT	CSGMDGLNTEAFF
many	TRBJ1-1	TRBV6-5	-	TGTGCCAGCAACCTCGGGGTGAACACTGAAGCTTTCTTT	CASNLGVNTEAFF
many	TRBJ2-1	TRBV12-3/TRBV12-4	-	TGTGCCAGTAGCGAGGCAGAGGCGACGCAGTTCTTC	CASSEAEATQFF
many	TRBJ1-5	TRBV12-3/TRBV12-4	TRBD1	TGTGCCAGCAGTTTGGGGACAGGGAAAGGAACCCCCAATCAGCCCCAGCATTTT	CASSLGTGKGTPNQPQHF
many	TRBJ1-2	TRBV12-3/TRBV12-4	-	TGTGCCAGCAGCCTAGGTGGTGGCTACACCTTC	CASSLGGGYTF
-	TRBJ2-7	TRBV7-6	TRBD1	TGTGCCAGCAGCCCAAGGGGGGACAGGGCCTACGAGCAGTACTTC	CASSPRGDRAYEQYF
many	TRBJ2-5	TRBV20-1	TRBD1	TGCAGTGCAAGACAGGGACAAGAGACCCAGTACTTC	CSARQGQETQYF
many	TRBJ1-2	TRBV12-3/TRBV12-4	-	TGTGCCAGCAGTTTAGGCAGACCCTATGGCTACACCTTC	CASSLGRPYGYTF
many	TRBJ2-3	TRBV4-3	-	TGCGCCAGCAGCCCAGAGAGTGGGAGATCGGATACGCAGTATTTT	CASSPESGRSDTQYF
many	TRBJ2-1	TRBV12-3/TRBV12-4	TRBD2	TGTGCCAGCTTTTTAGCGGGAACCTACAATGAGCAGTTCTTC	CASFLAGTYNEQFF
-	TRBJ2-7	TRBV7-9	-	TGTGCCAGCAGCTCGGCTCCCCGGGGCTACGAGCAGTACTTC	CASSSAPRGYEQYF
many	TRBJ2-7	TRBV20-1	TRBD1	TGCAGTGCCCTAGACAGGGGCGTTACCTACGAGCAGTACTTC	CSALDRGVTYEQYF
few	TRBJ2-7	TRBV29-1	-	TGCAGCGCCTCCAGGGTCGACGAGCAGTACTTC	CSASRVDEQYF
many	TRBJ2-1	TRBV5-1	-	TGCGCCAGCGGGGCCGCCGTTGGCGGAGCCTACAATGAGCAGTTCTTC	CASGAAVGGAYNEQFF
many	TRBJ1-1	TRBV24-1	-	TGTGCCACCAGTGATTTGGGGAAATCCTGGATGGCCACTGAAGCTTTCTTT	CATSDLGKSWMATEAFF
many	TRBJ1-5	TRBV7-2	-	TGTGCCAGCAGCTTAGGGTTTCTTAGCAATCAGCCCCAGCATTTT	CASSLGFLSNQPQHF
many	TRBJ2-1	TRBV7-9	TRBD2	TGTGCCAGCAGCCGCGGGGGTGATGAGCAGTTCTTC	CASSRGGDEQFF
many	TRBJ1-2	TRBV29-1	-	TGCAGCGTTGTTGAGGGGAATAACTATGGCTACACCTTC	CSVVEGNNYGYTF
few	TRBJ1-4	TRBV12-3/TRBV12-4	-	TGTGCCAGCAGCCGAGTAGGCGGGGAAAAACTGTTTTTT	CASSRVGGEKLFF
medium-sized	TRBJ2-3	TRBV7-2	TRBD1	TGTGCCAGCAGCCCGGACAGGAACACAGATACGCAGTATTTT	CASSPDRNTDTQYF
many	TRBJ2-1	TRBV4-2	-	TGTGCCAGCAGCCAGAGCGGCAGCTTAAATGAGCAGTTCTTC	CASSQSGSLNEQFF
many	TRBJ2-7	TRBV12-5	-	TGTGCTACCAGTGGGGGATCCTACGAGCAGTACTTC	CATSGGSYEQYF
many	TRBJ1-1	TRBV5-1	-	TGCGCCAGCAGCTGGAAGGGGGACGGAGTTGAAGCTTTCTTT	CASSWKGDGVEAFF
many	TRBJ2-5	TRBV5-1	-	TGCGCCAGCACCAAAGGGGAAGAGACCCAGTACTTC	CASTKGEETQYF
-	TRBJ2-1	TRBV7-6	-	TGTGCCAGCATCCCTGGTTATTATCATTTCTTC	CASIPGYYHFF
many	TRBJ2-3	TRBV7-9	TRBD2	TGTGCCAGCAGCACCTGGACTAGCGGGGATTCAGATACGCAGTATTTT	CASSTWTSGDSDTQYF
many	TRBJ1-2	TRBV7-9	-	TGTGCCAGCAGCTTGGAAGGGACCTACTCTCGAACCTTC	CASSLEGTYSRTF
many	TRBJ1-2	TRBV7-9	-	TGTGCCAGCAGCTTAACCCACGGCGGAGGGAACTATGGCTACACCTTC	CASSLTHGGGNYGYTF
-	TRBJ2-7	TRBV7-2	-	TGTGCCAGCAGCCCGGCTCTTTATTCCTACGAGCAGTACTTC	CASSPALYSYEQYF
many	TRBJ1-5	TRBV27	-	TGTGCCAGCAGTTTGGATATTACTCAGCCCCAGCATTTT	CASSLDITQPQHF
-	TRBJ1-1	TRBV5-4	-	TGTGCCAGCAGCCCGGGGGGTTGGGGTGAAGCTTTCTTT	CASSPGGWGEAFF